Presented here are 30 T cell receptor beta chains from one specimen sequenced in a study of blood T cells in healthy people across ages. A J-beta primer mix and a sample-barcoded 5' primer were used in a second PCR of roughly 6 to 11 cycles. TCRdb re-analysed the 5' RACE reads in MiXCR, keeping a single row per CDR3 protein. The sample has about 770,000 distinct CDR3 sequences; 44% are singletons. What was sequenced was blood. These receptors all stem from a man between 60 and 75 years old in good health.

The rearrangement links TRBV5-1 to TRBJ2-3, with 7 bases that match TRBD1. V lost 2 bases, J lost 2 bases, and 5 bases stayed unmatched. In germline, CDR1 is SGHRS, CDR2 YFSETQ. This CDR3 region has 15 residues. The CDR3 loop reads CASSFLGQPTDTQYF. The DNA for the CDR3 is TGCGCCAGCAGCTTTTTGGGACAGCCCACAGATACGCAGTATTTT.

The rearrangement uses TRBV6-2 or TRBV6-3 and TRBJ2-1; 10 bases fit TRBD1. The trim removed 6 bases at V and 9 bases at J, leaving 5 bases unmatched. Per the germline V gene, CDR1 is MNHEY and CDR2 is SVGEGT. The CDR3 spans 13 residues. The CDR3 loop is CASRRTGGSEQFF. In DNA, the CDR3 is TGTGCCAGCAGAAGGACAGGGGGAAGTGAGCAGTTCTTC.

This clonotype was observed many times. The chain links TRBV7-2 to TRBJ2-4; 11 bases line up with TRBD2. The V segment lost 5 bases and the J segment 9 bases; nucleotides outside the gene matches: 12. This CDR3 comprises 16 residues. The germline V gene has CDR1 SGHTA and CDR2 FQGNSA. The CDR3 sequence is CASSPPGLAVEGIQYF. The CDR3 DNA is TGTGCCAGCAGCCCTCCGGGACTAGCGGTAGAAGGCATTCAGTACTTC.

With respect to this clonotype: One junction end disagrees with the germline gene, perhaps due to a read error. This chain uses TRBV6-5 with TRBJ1-1; D is uncertain. In germline, CDR1 is MNHEY, CDR2 SVGAGI. This CDR3 comprises 13 residues. This chain's CDR3 is CASSDSGGREAFF. The CDR3 DNA is TGTGCCAGCAGTGACTCGGGCGGACGAGAAGCTTTCTTT.

This clonotype has only a few counts. V is TRBV7-2 and J is TRBJ2-6; 10 bases are shared with TRBD1. This CDR3 comprises 17 residues. CDR1 SGHTA and CDR2 FQGNSA come from the germline V gene. Trimming at V came to 2 bases and at J to 0 bases, leaving 1 base not matched to a gene. The DNA of the CDR3 is TGTGCCAGCAGCTTATGGACAGGGGGCTCTGGGGCCAACGTCCTGACTTTC. Translated: CASSLWTGGSGANVLTF.

This rearrangement joins TRBV2 to TRBJ1-4; D call uncertain. Per the germline V gene, CDR1 is SNHLY and CDR2 is FYNNEI. The germline V and J ends were trimmed by 7 bases and 1 base, with 10 bases remaining between them. This CDR3 spans 14 amino acids. CDR3 residues: CASNGILTNEKLFF. The CDR3 DNA sequence: TGTGCCAGCAACGGGATTCTAACTAATGAAAAACTGTTTTTT.

V is TRBV14 and J is TRBJ1-4; 9 bases align to TRBD1. CDR3 size: 14 residues. Germline assignment: CDR1 SGHDN and CDR2 FVKESK. V gave up 3 bases and J gave up 8 bases; unmatched junction bases: 4. The CDR3 sequence is CASSHFGTGEKLFF. In nucleotides, the CDR3 is TGTGCCAGCAGCCATTTCGGGACAGGGGAAAAACTGTTTTTT.

The chain joins TRBV7-2 to TRBJ1-5, with D possibly matching TRBD1 (5 bases). The CDR3 length is 15 residues. Trimming removed 5 bases from V and 3 bases from J, with 14 bases in between. CDR1 is SGHTA, CDR2 FQGNSA, per germline. The CDR3 DNA is TGTGCCAGCAGCATTACGACAGCTTACAATCAGCCCCAGCATTTT. This gives the protein CASSITTAYNQPQHF.

The gene calls are TRBV6-2 or TRBV6-3 and TRBJ2-1; TRBD2 matches at 7 bases. The germline V gene encodes CDR1 MNHEY and CDR2 SVGEGT. This CDR3 is built from 15 residues. Trimming removed 5 bases from V and 8 bases from J; junction bases left unmatched: 12. This CDR3 is CASSKAGEGWDEQFF. The DNA of the CDR3 is TGTGCCAGCAGTAAGGCCGGGGAGGGTTGGGATGAGCAGTTCTTC.

This clonotype was recorded a few times. The gene calls are TRBV10-3 and TRBJ1-2; TRBD1 might be the D (6 bases). Germline CDR1 ENHRY, CDR2 SYGVKD. The V end was cut by 6 bases, the J end by 1 base, with 18 bases between. The CDR3 spans 16 residues. The CDR3 is CAIRGRQELYNYGYTF. CDR3 bases: TGTGCCATCAGAGGACGACAGGAACTTTATAACTATGGCTACACCTTC.

The chain joins TRBV20-1 to TRBJ1-5; 9 positions agree with TRBD1. CDR3 length equals 14 residues. V shed 1 base and J 4 bases; nucleotides not matched to a gene: 2. CDR1 DFQATT and CDR2 SNEGSKA come from the germline V gene (reference sequence). CDR3 in DNA: TGCAGTGCTAGAGCCGGGACAGGGAATCAGCCCCAGCATTTT. As protein: CSARAGTGNQPQHF.

This clonotype was detected only once. The chain links TRBV12-3 or TRBV12-4 to TRBJ1-1; D possibly corresponds to TRBD1 (5 bases). V gave up 4 bases and J gave up 3 bases, with 12 bases separating them. The CDR3 has 14 amino acids. The CDR3 protein is CASSSGTTDTEAFF. CDR3 DNA sequence: TGTGCCAGCAGTTCCGGGACTACAGACACTGAAGCTTTCTTT.

In its sample, this clonotype was seen a few times. The rearrangement joins TRBV25-1 to TRBJ1-6, with a weak D call TRBD1 (6 bases). Germline V gene data show CDR1 as MGHDK and CDR2 as SYGVNS. The CDR3 has 14 amino acids. V was pared by 4 bases and J by 7 bases, with 11 bases between. The CDR3 bases are TGTGCCAGCAGTGTTCCAGGGGCAAATTCACCCCTCCACTTT. It translates to CASSVPGANSPLHF.

The chain has TRBV20-1 and TRBJ2-4; 11 bases are a match to TRBD1. The J call may not be correct, given that the DNA end is closer to TRBJ2-7. The germline V gene encodes CDR1 DFQATT and CDR2 SNEGSKA (reference sequence). This CDR3 comprises 13 residues. CDR3 bases: TGCAGTGTACCGGGACAGGGGGCCTACGAGCAGTACTTC. Translation gives CSVPGQGAYEQYF.

This clonotype was observed a handful of times. The rearrangement joins TRBV5-1 to TRBJ1-2; a weak D match, TRBD1 (6 bases). The CDR3 extends over 12 amino acids. V was pared by 3 bases and J by 9 bases, with 12 bases between. The germline CDR1 and CDR2 sequences are SGHRS and YFSETQ. The CDR3, as DNA: TGCGCCAGCAGCTACGACCAGGGGAGCTACACCTTC. Translation gives CASSYDQGSYTF.

This clonotype occurred a few times. This chain uses TRBV7-6 with TRBJ2-7; possible D gene TRBD2, 6 bases. The CDR3 totals 17 residues. V gave up 2 bases and J gave up 7 bases, with 24 bases separating them. Germline assignment: CDR1 SGHVS and CDR2 FNYEAQ. In DNA form, the CDR3 reads TGTGCCAGCAGCTTATCGGTAGGGGAGGACCGAAGTAGGGAGCAGTACTTC. Encoded protein: CASSLSVGEDRSREQYF.

This clonotype was observed a handful of times. The chain is built from TRBV15 and TRBJ2-5, with D perhaps matching TRBD2 (7 bases). Trimming removed 4 bases from V and 1 base from J, with 19 bases in between. The CDR3 contains 17 residues. Germline V CDR1 and CDR2: LNHNV, YYDKDF (reference sequence). DNA for the CDR3: TGTGCCACCAGCAAAGGGGGGGCGGTGACAACCCAAGAGACCCAGTACTTC. It yields the protein CATSKGGAVTTQETQYF. Using reference TRBV15 and TRBJ2-5 for the parts outside the CDR3, the full variable domain is DAMVIQNPRYQVTQFGKPVTLSCSQTLNHNVMYWYQQKSSQAPKLLFHYYDKDFNNEADTPDNFQSRRPNTSFCFLDIRSPGLGDTAMYLCATSKGGAVTTQETQYFGPGTRLLVL.

The genes are TRBV20-1 and TRBJ1-2, with 8 bases that match TRBD1. The CDR3 length is 13 residues. J was trimmed by 5 bases and V by 5 bases; bases with no gene match: 7. Looked up from germline, CDR1 is DFQATT and CDR2 is SNEGSKA (reference sequence). CDR3 loop: CSAPDREKYGYTF. DNA for the CDR3: TGCAGTGCTCCGGACAGGGAAAAATATGGCTACACCTTC.

This chain connects TRBV6-1 to TRBJ2-7; 8 nucleotides line up with TRBD1. The CDR3 spans 15 residues. Trimming removed 3 bases from V and 4 bases from J; junction bases left unmatched: 8. Germline-derived CDR1 and CDR2 are MNHNS and SASEGT. In DNA form, the CDR3 reads TGTGCCAGCAGTGAGGTCGGGACAGGCCCTTACGAGCAGTACTTC. The encoded protein is CASSEVGTGPYEQYF.

V and J are TRBV29-1 and TRBJ2-2; D is possibly TRBD1 (6 bases). CDR1 is SQVTM and CDR2 is ANQGSEA in the germline V gene. The CDR3 sequence is 14 residues long. The V and J ends lost 3 bases and 5 bases respectively, with 13 bases between them. The CDR3 nucleotides are TGCAGCGTTGACTCGACAGGACAAACCGGGGAGCTGTTTTTT. Translating gives CSVDSTGQTGELFF.

This chain uses TRBV5-1 with TRBJ2-2; D uncertain. This CDR3 is 15 amino acids long. Looked up from germline, CDR1 is SGHRS and CDR2 is YFSETQ. Trimming left V 2 bases short and J 1 base short, with 9 bases between. CDR3 loop: CASSFSQENTGELFF. The CDR3 nucleotides are TGCGCCAGCAGCTTTTCTCAGGAGAACACCGGGGAGCTGTTTTTT.

The gene calls are TRBV3-1 and TRBJ2-7; 8 bases agree with TRBD2. V gave up 8 bases and J gave up 1 base; unmatched junction bases: 7. The germline V gene encodes CDR1 LGHDT and CDR2 YNNKEL (reference sequence). The CDR3 totals 14 residues. In DNA, the CDR3 is TGTGCCAGCGGTCTGCGGGGGGTATCCTACGAGCAGTACTTC. Translated, it gives CASGLRGVSYEQYF.

The chain uses TRBV25-1 and TRBJ2-3, with 8 bases lining up with TRBD1. The CDR3 is made up of 14 amino acids. Germline CDR1 reads MGHDK; CDR2 reads SYGVNS. Trimming at V came to 3 bases and at J to 8 bases, leaving 7 bases not matched to a gene. The CDR3 coding sequence is TGTGCCAGCAGTGACCCCCGGACAGGGCTTACGCAGTATTTT. Its protein is CASSDPRTGLTQYF.

This clonotype has just a few counts. The chain uses TRBV4-1 and TRBJ2-7, with 12 bases fitting TRBD2. V was clipped by 0 bases and J by 3 bases; unmatched bases: 9. Per the germline V gene, CDR1 is MGHRA and CDR2 is YSYEKL. The CDR3 spans 18 residues. The CDR3 loop is CASSQDRGGLAGNYEQYF. The CDR3 coding sequence is TGCGCCAGCAGCCAAGATAGAGGAGGACTAGCGGGGAACTACGAGCAGTACTTC.

A single count supports this clonotype. V usage is TRBV27 and J usage is TRBJ2-7; D might be TRBD1 (6 bases). Germline assignment: CDR1 MNHEY and CDR2 SMNVEV (reference sequence). The V gene lost 3 bases and the J gene lost 1 base, with 13 bases spanning the gap. The CDR3 length is 15 residues. The DNA for the CDR3 is TGTGCCAGCAGTTTTATTGGACAGATATCCTACGAGCAGTACTTC. Translating it yields CASSFIGQISYEQYF.

There are a few counts of this clonotype. The gene calls are TRBV11-3 and TRBJ2-5, with 7 bases fitting TRBD1. Germline-derived CDR1 and CDR2 are SGHNT and YENEEA. The CDR3 spans 17 residues. V lost 0 bases, J lost 1 base, and 8 bases stayed unmatched. The CDR3 region has the DNA TGTGCCAGCAGCTTAGAAAACCGATGGGACAGCCAAGAGACCCAGTACTTC. It codes for CASSLENRWDSQETQYF.

There are a few counts of this clonotype. V usage is TRBV6-6 and J usage is TRBJ1-1, with D possibly matching TRBD1 (5 bases). The CDR3 loop spans 15 amino acids. Germline V gene lookup returns CDR1 MNHNY and CDR2 SVGAGI (reference sequence). Trimming removed 7 bases at V and 0 bases at J, with 15 bases between. CDR3 nucleotide sequence: TGTGCCAGCACCGCGGGGACGAGGTTGAACACTGAAGCTTTCTTT. Its protein is CASTAGTRLNTEAFF.

This clonotype was counted only a few times. Its ends do not fully match the called genes, so a read error is possible. The chain couples TRBV5-1 to TRBJ1-1; D might be TRBD1 (6 bases). This CDR3 comprises 15 residues. The germline gives CDR1 SGHRS, CDR2 YFSETQ. The CDR3: CASSLGQGMNTEAFF. The DNA for the CDR3 is TGTGCCAGCAGCTTAGGTCAGGGGATGAACACTGAAGCTTTCTTT.

This chain uses TRBV12-3 or TRBV12-4 with TRBJ1-2; D unclear. V dropped 2 bases and J dropped 5 bases, with 18 bases sitting between them. The CDR3 has 16 residues. CDR3 coding DNA: TGTGCCAGCAGTTTATATGGCGGCCTTTTGCCTTATGGCTACACCTTC. Amino acid sequence: CASSLYGGLLPYGYTF.

The chain recombines TRBV6-5 with TRBJ1-5; 10 bases line up with TRBD1. From germline, CDR1 is MNHEY and CDR2 SVGAGI. The V gene end was trimmed by 6 bases and the J gene end by 5 bases; junction bases not matched to a gene: 7. This CDR3 region has 15 residues. In DNA form, the CDR3 reads TGTGCCAGCAGCTCGGGACAGGGGTACGATCAGCCCCAGCATTTT. Translation gives CASSSGQGYDQPQHF.